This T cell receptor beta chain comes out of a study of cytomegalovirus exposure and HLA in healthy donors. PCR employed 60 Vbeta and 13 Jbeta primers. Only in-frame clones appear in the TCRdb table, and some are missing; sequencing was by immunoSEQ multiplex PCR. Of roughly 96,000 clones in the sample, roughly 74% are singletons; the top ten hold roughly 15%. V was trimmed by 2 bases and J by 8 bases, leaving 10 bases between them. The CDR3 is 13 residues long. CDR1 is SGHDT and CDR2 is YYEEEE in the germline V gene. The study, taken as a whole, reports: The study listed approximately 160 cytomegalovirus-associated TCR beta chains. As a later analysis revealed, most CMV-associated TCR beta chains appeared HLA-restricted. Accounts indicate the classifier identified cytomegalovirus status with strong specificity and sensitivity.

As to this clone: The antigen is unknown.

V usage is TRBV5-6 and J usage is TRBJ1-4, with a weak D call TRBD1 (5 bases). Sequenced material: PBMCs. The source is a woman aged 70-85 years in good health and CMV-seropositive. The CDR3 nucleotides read TGTGCCAGCAGCTTAGACAGAACCGAAAAACTGTTTTTT. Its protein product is CASSLDRTEKLFF.